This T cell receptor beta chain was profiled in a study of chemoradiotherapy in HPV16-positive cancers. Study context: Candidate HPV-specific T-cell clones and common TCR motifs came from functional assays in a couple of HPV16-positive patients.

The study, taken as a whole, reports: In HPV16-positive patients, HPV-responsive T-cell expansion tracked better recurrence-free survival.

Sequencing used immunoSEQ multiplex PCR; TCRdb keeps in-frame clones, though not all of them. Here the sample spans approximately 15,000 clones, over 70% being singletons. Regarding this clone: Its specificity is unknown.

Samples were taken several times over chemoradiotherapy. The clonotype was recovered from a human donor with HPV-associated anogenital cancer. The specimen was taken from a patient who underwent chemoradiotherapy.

CDR3 amino acids: CASSLWTLILDRGNTDTQYF. As DNA, the CDR3 is TGTGCCAGCAGTCTCTGGACCCTCATCCTGGACAGAGGGAACACAGATACGCAGTATTTT. The V and J genes are TRBV28 and TRBJ2-3; TRBD1 might be the D (6 bases). The V and J ends lost 5 bases and 2 bases respectively, with 29 bases between them. Germline V gives CDR1 MDHEN, CDR2 SYDVKM. The CDR3 sequence is 20 residues long. Supplemented by reference TRBV28 and TRBJ2-3, the full variable domain reads DVKVTQSSRYLVKRTGEKVFLECVQDMDHENMFWYRQDPGLGLRLIYFSYDVKMKEKGDIPEGYSVSREKKERFSLILESASTNQTSMYLCASSLWTLILDRGNTDTQYFGPGTRLTVL.